These 27 T cell receptor beta chains came from one sample sequenced in a study of CD4 T cells in relation to SARS-CoV-2 and coronaviruses. Before the COVID-19 pandemic, during about 2010-2018, CD4+ T cells were taken from unexposed donors. Isolation of CD4+ T cells took place after less than 11 days in culture. No antigen has been assigned to these receptors. Sequenced by immunoSEQ multiplex PCR; TCRdb stores in-frame clones only, minus some. This table has over 20,000 clones, roughly 70% appearing once. Sequencing was carried out using CD4+ T cells from PBMCs, cultured in vitro. These receptors all come from a human donor in good health.

The chain employs TRBV7-9 and TRBJ2-3; 9 bases map to TRBD1. The CDR3 is made up of 17 amino acids. CDR1 and CDR2 (germline): SEHNR, FQNEAQ (reference sequence). V lost 6 bases to trimming and J lost 4 bases; unmatched junction nucleotides: 14. CDR3 in amino acids: CASRAPPGDRAADTQYF. In nucleotides, the CDR3 is TGTGCCAGCAGAGCACCCCCCGGGGACAGGGCGGCAGATACGCAGTATTTT.

V gene TRBV5-4 combines with J gene TRBJ2-2, with D hard to call. In germline, CDR1 is SGHNT, CDR2 YYREEE (reference sequence). V lost 3 bases and J 5 bases, leaving 5 bases between the germline ends. CDR3 length equals 12 residues. CDR3 amino acids: CASSSTTGELFF. CDR3 bases: TGTGCCAGCAGCTCAACAACCGGGGAGCTGTTTTTT.

The chain uses TRBV5-1 and TRBJ1-4; D is unresolved. The CDR3 length is 14 residues. Germline values: CDR1 SGHRS, CDR2 YFSETQ. V dropped 0 bases and J dropped 5 bases, with 8 bases sitting between them. Written as DNA, the CDR3 is TGCGCCAGCAGCTTGGGACTGATAAATGAAAAACTGTTTTTT. It yields the protein CASSLGLINEKLFF.

CDR3 sequence (DNA): TGTGCCAGCAGAGGGACAATTGGCGGTCAGCCCCAGCATTTT. Its protein product is CASRGTIGGQPQHF. The gene calls are TRBV27 and TRBJ1-5; D is possibly TRBD1 (6 bases). Between the trimmed V and J ends, which lost 6 bases and 6 bases, there was a span of 15 bases. Germline V CDR1 and CDR2: MNHEY, SMNVEV (reference sequence). The CDR3 has 14 residues.

The rearrangement joins TRBV12-3 or TRBV12-4 to TRBJ2-3; D may be TRBD2 (5 bases). V lost 3 bases and J lost 8, with 6 bases in between. This CDR3 is built from 11 residues. CDR3 loop: CASSLAGTQYF. The CDR3 bases are TGTGCCAGCAGTTTGGCGGGTACGCAGTATTTT.

The CDR3 here is CASSQAGGTGSTEAFF. In nucleotides, the CDR3 is TGCGCCAGCAGCCAAGCGGGTGGGACAGGGAGTACTGAAGCTTTCTTT. This chain uses TRBV4-1 with TRBJ1-1, with TRBD1 matching over 9 bases. The CDR3 runs 16 residues. Germline V CDR1 and CDR2: MGHRA, YSYEKL. V shed 1 base, J shed 5 bases, and the junction held 8 bases outside the gene matches.

This rearrangement joins TRBV25-1 to TRBJ1-1; a weak D match, TRBD1 (5 bases). The V end was cut by 6 bases, the J end by 0 bases, with 8 bases between. Germline V lookup: CDR1 MGHDK, CDR2 SYGVNS. This CDR3 is built from 13 residues. CDR3 region: CASRGDMNTEAFF. CDR3 DNA: TGTGCCAGCAGGGGGGATATGAACACTGAAGCTTTCTTT.

This chain connects TRBV6-5 to TRBJ2-7, with a possible D match to TRBD1 (5 bases). With 6 bases removed from V and 2 bases from J, the gap between germline ends came to 14 bases. The CDR3 contains 14 residues. CDR1 and CDR2 (germline): MNHEY, SVGAGI. CDR3 nucleotide sequence: TGTGCCAGCAGCCAAGACAGATTCCCCTACGAGCAGTACTTC. Its translation: CASSQDRFPYEQYF.

The V and J genes are TRBV19 and TRBJ2-2; 8 positions match TRBD2. The ends lost 6 bases at V and 5 bases at J; junction bases unmatched: 11. The CDR3 extends over 16 amino acids. From germline, CDR1 is LNHDA and CDR2 SQIVND (reference sequence). CDR3 in amino acids: CASSKTPRGGTGELFF. The CDR3 DNA sequence: TGTGCCAGTAGCAAGACCCCACGGGGGGGGACCGGGGAGCTGTTTTTT.

The J gene is TRBJ2-2, the V gene TRBV11-2, with D maybe TRBD2 (5 bases). CDR3 size: 15 residues. The germline V and J ends were trimmed by 5 bases and 5 bases, with 15 bases remaining between them. Looked up from germline, CDR1 is SGHAT and CDR2 is FQNNGV. CDR3 in amino acids: CASSRLPPRTGELFF. DNA for the CDR3: TGTGCCAGCAGCCGACTACCCCCGCGGACCGGGGAGCTGTTTTTT.

The rearrangement uses TRBV7-9 and TRBJ2-1; 8 nucleotides align to TRBD1. V trimming: 6 bases; J trimming: 6 bases; junction bases outside the gene matches: 10. Germline CDR1 reads SEHNR; CDR2 reads FQNEAQ (reference sequence). This CDR3 is built from 15 residues. CDR3 nucleotide sequence: TGTGCCAGCAGACCCAAGGACAGGGTCGGCAATGAGCAGTTCTTC. As protein: CASRPKDRVGNEQFF.

The J gene is TRBJ1-2, the V gene TRBV11-2; 7 positions match TRBD1. Per germline, CDR1 SGHAT and CDR2 FQNNGV. After removal of 0 bases from V and 4 bases from J, the junction contained 11 bases not matched to a gene. The CDR3 runs to 17 residues. The CDR3 protein is CASSLDRIGTDFYGYTF. Written as DNA, the CDR3 is TGTGCCAGCAGCTTAGATCGGATCGGGACAGACTTCTATGGCTACACCTTC.

Notes on this clone: The germline gene is not matched at one end of the junction; a read error may be the cause. The rearrangement joins TRBV6-2 or TRBV6-3 to TRBJ2-7; D not certain. From germline, CDR1 is MNHEY and CDR2 SVGEGT. The CDR3 covers 12 residues. The DNA of the CDR3 is TGTGCCAGCACTTACCCCCCCGACGAGCAGTACTTC. Translating it yields CASTYPPDEQYF.

The chain has TRBV6-5 and TRBJ1-5; D not certain. The V gene lost 0 bases and the J gene lost 3 bases, with 9 bases spanning the gap. The CDR3 consists of 15 residues. Germline CDR1 is MNHEY and CDR2 is SVGAGI. In nucleotides, the CDR3 is TGTGCCAGCAGTTACTCGGTCCAAGTCAATCAGCCCCAGCATTTT. This translates into CASSYSVQVNQPQHF.

V is TRBV7-6 and J is TRBJ2-7; D gene ambiguous. Germline values: CDR1 SGHVS, CDR2 FNYEAQ. V shed 1 base and J shed 0 bases, with 7 bases lying between them. The CDR3 spans 14 residues. The chain's CDR3 is CASSLGGNSYEQYF. In DNA, the CDR3 is TGTGCCAGCAGCTTAGGCGGCAACTCCTACGAGCAGTACTTC.

The rearrangement links TRBV19 to TRBJ2-1; D unresolved. The germline CDR1 and CDR2 sequences are LNHDA and SQIVND (reference sequence). The CDR3 has 15 amino acids. Trimming stripped 5 bases from V and 9 bases from J, with 20 bases between. The CDR3 DNA reads TGTGCCAGTAGTCTGGTGGGCATCTCCGGTGGTGAGCAGTTCTTC. Protein sequence: CASSLVGISGGEQFF.

J is TRBJ2-1 and V is TRBV7-2, with D possibly matching TRBD2 (5 bases). Trimming pared 2 bases from V and 6 bases from J, leaving 11 bases between. The CDR3 has 14 amino acids. CDR1 and CDR2 (germline): SGHTA, FQGNSA. CDR3 sequence reads: CASSLNQRSNEQFF. CDR3 in DNA: TGTGCCAGCAGCTTAAACCAGCGGTCCAATGAGCAGTTCTTC.

This clone was recorded a few times. This chain joins TRBV5-4 and TRBJ2-7, with 9 bases lining up with TRBD1. From germline, CDR1 is SGHNT and CDR2 YYREEE (reference sequence). Germline trimming cut 5 bases from V and 5 bases from J; bases unmatched to any gene: 8. This CDR3 is built from 14 residues. The CDR3 DNA sequence: TGTGCCAGCAGTAGGAAACAGGGGGCCAACGAGCAGTACTTC. Protein product: CASSRKQGANEQYF.

V usage is TRBV27 and J usage is TRBJ1-3, with 7 bases aligning to TRBD1. CDR3 length: 15 residues. V lost 3 bases, J lost 2 bases, and 4 bases stayed unmatched. Per the germline V gene, CDR1 is MNHEY and CDR2 is SMNVEV (reference sequence). The DNA of the CDR3 is TGTGCCAGCAGTTTCCACGGGACAGCTGGAAACACCATATATTTT. The encoded protein is CASSFHGTAGNTIYF.

The chain employs TRBV6-2 or TRBV6-3 and TRBJ1-5, with unresolved D. CDR1 is MNHEY, CDR2 SVGEGT, per germline. V lost 2 bases to trimming and J lost 0 bases, with 11 bases between them. This CDR3 region has 16 residues. CDR3 sequence reads: CASSYRSALSNQPQHF. CDR3 DNA: TGTGCCAGCAGTTACAGGTCGGCGCTTAGCAATCAGCCCCAGCATTTT.

The J gene is TRBJ2-5, the V gene TRBV7-2; D might be TRBD2 (5 bases). Germline CDR1 SGHTA, CDR2 FQGNSA. The CDR3 spans 13 residues. The ends were cut back, 5 bases at V and 3 bases at J, with 10 bases in the middle. The CDR3 DNA reads TGTGCCAGCAGCCGTGAGGGTAAAGAGACCCAGTACTTC. Encoded protein: CASSREGKETQYF.

The chain's CDR3 is CASSDGQGRTEAFF. The CDR3 DNA follows: TGTGCCAGCAGTGATGGACAGGGGCGAACTGAAGCTTTCTTT. This chain connects TRBV6-2 or TRBV6-3 to TRBJ1-1; 9 bases align to TRBD1. Trimming cost V 5 bases and J 5 bases; bases outside gene matches: 6. Germline assignment: CDR1 MNHEY and CDR2 SVGEGT. The CDR3 loop spans 14 amino acids.

The genes are TRBV6-5 and TRBJ1-3, with D tentatively TRBD1 (5 bases). Trimming stripped 4 bases from V and 2 bases from J, with 15 bases between. CDR1 is MNHEY and CDR2 is SVGAGI in the germline V gene. This CDR3 is built from 16 residues. The chain's CDR3 is CASSLVAGFAGNTIYF. CDR3 bases: TGTGCCAGCAGTTTAGTAGCAGGGTTCGCTGGAAACACCATATATTTT.

The chain is built from TRBV29-1 and TRBJ2-5; D remains unclear. The length of the CDR3 is 12 residues. Trimming took 8 bases from V and 0 from J, leaving 10 bases between them. CDR1 is SQVTM and CDR2 is ANQGSEA in the germline V gene. As DNA, the CDR3 is TGCAGCTTTTCAGTGTACCAAGAGACCCAGTACTTC. Its protein is CSFSVYQETQYF.

The J gene is TRBJ2-2, the V gene TRBV24-1; TRBD2 is a possible D gene (7 bases). V lost 2 bases and J lost 5, with 17 bases in between. The germline V gene encodes CDR1 KGHDR and CDR2 SFDVKD. This CDR3 region has 17 residues. Written as DNA, the CDR3 is TGTGCCACCAGTGATTCCCAAGGGGGGGGCAAGACCGGGGAGCTGTTTTTT. Protein product: CATSDSQGGGKTGELFF.

The CDR3 sequence is CASSFIGSYEQYF. CDR3 coding DNA: TGTGCCAGCAGCTTCATAGGTTCGTACGAGCAGTACTTC. The chain recombines TRBV7-9 with TRBJ2-7; no firm D call. The CDR3 extends over 13 amino acids. Germline V CDR1 and CDR2: SEHNR, FQNEAQ (reference sequence). V was pared by 3 bases and J by 4 bases, with 10 bases between.

The CDR3 nucleotides are TGTGCCAGCAGCTTAGCGGGGTTTAACTATGGCTACACCTTC. Translating gives CASSLAGFNYGYTF. This chain uses TRBV7-9 with TRBJ1-2; no clear D. V lost 0 bases and J 1 base, leaving 6 bases between the germline ends. The V gene's germline CDR1 is SEHNR and CDR2 FQNEAQ (reference sequence). The CDR3 extends over 14 amino acids.